Reported below is one T cell receptor beta chain. The antigen remains undetermined. Germline V lookup: CDR1 MNHNS, CDR2 SASEGT. This CDR3 is built from 15 residues. The V and J ends lost 6 bases and 6 bases respectively, with 15 bases between them. The entry originates in a study of OX40 agonist ivuxolimab in advanced cancers. Whole-study results and caveats: Some nonresponders additionally presented with little normalized T-cell clonal expansion. Expanded peripheral T cells had an undetermined antigen specificity. CD4+ and CD8+ T cells in blood underwent clonal expansion by week 6 at 0.1 to 3.0 mg/kg.

Only in-frame clones appear in the TCRdb table, and some are missing; sequencing was by immunoSEQ multiplex PCR. The top ten hold about 0.3% of the sample, which has some 90,000 clones, roughly 84% seen once. The V call is TRBV6-1, the J call TRBJ1-6; the D gene is possibly TRBD1 (5 bases). The input for sequencing was CD4+ or CD8+ T cells sorted from blood, taken in a trial of the OX40 agonist ivuxolimab. The sequence came from an adult with an advanced solid tumor such as melanoma, head and neck, liver or kidney cancer. CDR3 residues: CASRGDGAPNSPLHF. For the CDR3, the DNA is TGTGCCAGCAGGGGGGACGGAGCTCCTAATTCACCCCTCCACTTT.